These 30 T cell receptor beta chains share one sample of origin, sequenced in a study of T cells expressing NK-cell markers. TCRdb reworked the 5' RACE reads into one entry per CDR3 protein, no DNA. The table gives about 550,000 distinct CDR3 sequences; the top ten clones make up around 4% of it. The sample consisted of blood T cells: a sorted CD56 or NKG2C T cell subset, CD4+ or CD8+ T cells, or bulk PBMC T cells (not recorded which). The source of these receptors is a man aged 18 to 29 in good health.

The CDR3 sequence is CASTRRETQYF. The chain uses TRBV2 and TRBJ2-5. This CDR3 comprises 11 residues. From germline, CDR1 is SNHLY and CDR2 FYNNEI.

The chain joins TRBV6-6 to TRBJ1-1; TCRdb's D call, TRBD1, is unchecked because there is no DNA. Per the germline V gene, CDR1 is MNHNY and CDR2 is SVGAGI (reference sequence). This CDR3 is built from 13 residues. CDR3 region: CASSYRGYTEAFF.

J is TRBJ1-5 and V is TRBV12-3 or TRBV12-4. The CDR3 runs 13 residues. CDR3 sequence reads: CASSFSQIQPQHF.

This chain joins TRBV20-1 and TRBJ1-5; TCRdb names TRBD1, which stays unverified in the absence of DNA. The germline gives CDR1 DFQATT, CDR2 SNEGSKA (reference sequence). CDR3 size: 14 residues. The CDR3 region is CSARSDREHQPQHF.

J is TRBJ2-1 and V is TRBV25-1; TCRdb designates TRBD1, a call that cannot be tested without DNA. Germline values: CDR1 MGHDK, CDR2 SYGVNS. The CDR3 extends over 16 amino acids. The CDR3 reads CASSDPGASSYNEQFF.

This chain joins TRBV5-1 and TRBJ2-1; checking the TCRdb D call of TRBD2 is not possible without DNA. This CDR3 is built from 17 residues. CDR1 SGHRS and CDR2 YFSETQ come from the germline V gene. The CDR3: CASSSSPGTSGYNEQFF.

V usage is TRBV24-1 and J usage is TRBJ2-7; TCRdb lists TRBD1, though no DNA is available to test this call. CDR3 length: 15 residues. Germline CDR1 is KGHDR and CDR2 is SFDVKD. The CDR3 here is CATSDEGRGIYEQYF.

This rearrangement joins TRBV25-1 to TRBJ1-2; the TCRdb call, TRBD1, lacks DNA for checking. The CDR3 is 13 residues long. CDR1 is MGHDK, CDR2 SYGVNS, per germline. The CDR3 sequence: CASSERAGHGYTF.

V is TRBV29-1 and J is TRBJ2-7; lacking DNA, the TRBD2 call made by TCRdb goes unchecked. This CDR3 contains 15 residues. In germline, CDR1 is SQVTM, CDR2 ANQGSEA. CDR3 region: CSVLASGTEFYEQYF.

This rearrangement joins TRBV13 to TRBJ2-5; the D call of TRBD2 rests on TCRdb alone, since no DNA is present to check it. The V gene's germline CDR1 is PRHDT and CDR2 FYEKMQ (reference sequence). CDR3 length: 14 amino acids. CDR3 region: CASTGSSADETQYF.

CDR3 sequence: CASSQVQRGYNEQFF. The chain employs TRBV4-1 and TRBJ2-1; TCRdb lists TRBD2, though no DNA is available to test this call. CDR3 length: 15 amino acids. CDR1 is MGHRA, CDR2 YSYEKL, per germline.

This rearrangement joins TRBV12-3 or TRBV12-4 to TRBJ1-1; no DNA is available, so the TRBD1 call from TCRdb remains unchecked. The CDR3 totals 15 residues. CDR3 residues: CASRIRQGANTEAFF.

The V and J genes are TRBV3-1 and TRBJ2-1; checking the TCRdb D call of TRBD2 is not possible without DNA. The germline gives CDR1 LGHDT, CDR2 YNNKEL (reference sequence). The CDR3 runs to 15 residues. The CDR3 loop is CASSRLAGGPGEQFF.

V and J are TRBV4-3 and TRBJ2-2; the TCRdb D gene call, TRBD2, has no DNA to confirm it. CDR1 and CDR2 from the germline V gene are LGHNA and YSLEER. This CDR3 spans 14 amino acids. This CDR3 is CASSQLAGGGELFF.

The V and J genes are TRBV7-9 and TRBJ2-2. The CDR3 is made up of 14 amino acids. The germline gives CDR1 SEHNR, CDR2 FQNEAQ (reference sequence). CDR3 residues: CASSLATDAGELFF.

The V and J genes are TRBV15 and TRBJ1-5. From germline, CDR1 is LNHNV and CDR2 YYDKDF (reference sequence). This CDR3 region has 14 residues. CDR3 protein: CATDAGYSNQPQHF.

The chain combines TRBV10-3 with TRBJ2-1; TCRdb's D gene call, TRBD1, goes unchecked for lack of DNA. This CDR3 is built from 15 residues. Germline V lookup: CDR1 ENHRY, CDR2 SYGVKD. Here the CDR3 reads CAISESGTGRNEQFF.

The genes are TRBV27 and TRBJ2-5. Per germline, CDR1 MNHEY and CDR2 SMNVEV (reference sequence). The CDR3 loop spans 14 amino acids. The CDR3 protein is CASSPNRVQETQYF.

The V gene is TRBV4-3, the J gene TRBJ1-1. The CDR3 runs 13 residues. Germline CDR1 reads LGHNA; CDR2 reads YSLEER. CDR3 region: CASSHGSSYGAFF.

This chain connects TRBV5-1 to TRBJ2-2; TCRdb outputs TRBD1, but without DNA this stays unchecked. This CDR3 spans 17 amino acids. From germline, CDR1 is SGHRS and CDR2 YFSETQ. This CDR3 reads CASSLIPDRVNTGELFF.

This chain links TRBV4-1 with TRBJ1-1; with no DNA, the TCRdb D assignment of TRBD1 cannot be verified. Germline assignment: CDR1 MGHRA and CDR2 YSYEKL. The CDR3 totals 15 residues. Here the CDR3 reads CASSQPTGVGTEAFF.

This rearrangement joins TRBV28 to TRBJ1-1; the D call of TRBD1 rests on TCRdb alone, since no DNA is present to check it. Germline V gene lookup returns CDR1 MDHEN and CDR2 SYDVKM. The CDR3 extends over 14 amino acids. CDR3 sequence: CASSFFDPGTEAFF.

J is TRBJ2-5 and V is TRBV5-1; TCRdb returns TRBD2, unconfirmable since there is no DNA. The CDR3 has 16 amino acids. Germline V gene sequence: CDR1 SGHRS, CDR2 YFSETQ. This CDR3 reads CASSQASGRIQETQYF.

This chain connects TRBV29-1 to TRBJ2-5; TCRdb designates TRBD1, a call that cannot be tested without DNA. The CDR3 covers 14 residues. CDR1 SQVTM and CDR2 ANQGSEA come from the germline V gene. The CDR3 region is CSVAGRSYQETQYF.

The J gene is TRBJ2-5, the V gene TRBV29-1; with no DNA, the TCRdb D assignment of TRBD1 cannot be verified. The CDR3 contains 14 residues. CDR1 and CDR2 from the germline V gene are SQVTM and ANQGSEA. CDR3 sequence reads: CSARWRDKQETQYF.

The CDR3 here is CASSSRRNYGYTF. V is TRBV12-3 or TRBV12-4 and J is TRBJ1-2. CDR3 length equals 13 residues.

The chain joins TRBV29-1 to TRBJ2-5; TCRdb designates TRBD1, a call that cannot be tested without DNA. This CDR3 has 15 residues. CDR1 SQVTM and CDR2 ANQGSEA come from the germline V gene. The CDR3 here is CSVESGDRVDQTQYF. The full variable domain, completed using reference TRBV29-1 and TRBJ2-5, is SAVISQKPSRDICQRGTSLTIQCQVDSQVTMMFWYRQQPGQSLTLIATANQGSEATYESGFVIDKFPISRPNLTFSTLTVSNMSPEDSSIYLCSVESGDRVDQTQYFGPGTRLLVL.

The genes are TRBV6-2 or TRBV6-3 and TRBJ2-1. The CDR3 length is 12 residues. Germline V gives CDR1 MNHEY, CDR2 SVGEGT. CDR3: CASSYSVDEQFF.

V gene TRBV5-5 combines with J gene TRBJ2-3; TCRdb returns TRBD1, unconfirmable since there is no DNA. CDR1 is SGHKS, CDR2 YYEKEE, per germline (reference sequence). The length of the CDR3 is 13 residues. The CDR3 reads CASSFHARDTQYF.

This chain uses TRBV10-3 with TRBJ2-1; with no DNA, the TCRdb D assignment of TRBD2 cannot be verified. The CDR3 consists of 13 residues. CDR1 and CDR2 (germline): ENHRY, SYGVKD. The CDR3 region is CAIGLATGNEQFF.